The subject of this entry is one TCR beta chain. The antigen is undetermined. The record originates from a study of cytomegalovirus exposure and HLA in healthy donors. Broader study findings: What a later analysis reportedly showed was that an Asian-associated ancestry cluster had fewer N-insertions than the approximately 670-donor mean.

It was with 60 Vbeta and 13 Jbeta primers that the PCR ran. Libraries were prepared by immunoSEQ multiplex PCR; TCRdb keeps only in-frame clonotypes and omits some of them. The sample has some 200,000 clones, about 80% seen once. The V gene's germline CDR1 is SEHNR and CDR2 FQNEAQ (reference sequence). Between the trimmed V and J ends, which lost 0 bases and 3 bases, there was a span of 6 bases. This CDR3 region has 13 residues. The specimen sequenced was PBMCs. The receptor was isolated from a girl aged 10 to 17 in good health and CMV-seronegative. This chain links TRBV7-9 with TRBJ2-7, with D perhaps TRBD2 (6 bases). The CDR3, as DNA: TGTGCCAGCAGCTTAGCGGGGGGCTACGAGCAGTACTTC. Protein sequence: CASSLAGGYEQYF. Looking up the rest from reference TRBV7-9 and TRBJ2-7 gives the full variable domain: DTGVSQNPRHKITKRGQNVTFRCDPISEHNRLYWYRQTLGQGPEFLTYFQNEAQLEKSRLLSDRFSAERPKGSFSTLEIQRTEQGDSAMYLCASSLAGGYEQYFGPGTRLTVT.